This TCR beta chain stems from a study of blood T cell repertoires in COVID-19. Study as a whole: The samples span acute and convalescent COVID-19 from the United States, Italy and Spain. T cells, B-cell-depleted T cells, or PBMCs supplied cDNA or gDNA.

Original methodology: Reference gene primers were amplified, and this amplification served to estimate nucleated cell counts. TCRdb's copy holds only in-frame clones and misses some; the assay was immunoSEQ multiplex PCR. V and J calls and clone size are as listed in that table; D and trimming were resolved from the DNA. The data show 70,000 to 100,000 clones, with 90% seen just once and under 2% held by the top ten. The V end was cut by 6 bases, the J end by 4 bases, with 9 bases between. The CDR3 covers 12 residues. The TCR sequence derives from a man aged 55 to 70 with acute or convalescent COVID-19. Sequencing was carried out using peripheral blood. This chain connects TRBV12-3 or TRBV12-4 to TRBJ1-2; D not certain. The CDR3 DNA reads as TGTGCCAGCAGCCTTGAGGCCTATGGCTACACCTTC. Protein sequence: CASSLEAYGYTF.